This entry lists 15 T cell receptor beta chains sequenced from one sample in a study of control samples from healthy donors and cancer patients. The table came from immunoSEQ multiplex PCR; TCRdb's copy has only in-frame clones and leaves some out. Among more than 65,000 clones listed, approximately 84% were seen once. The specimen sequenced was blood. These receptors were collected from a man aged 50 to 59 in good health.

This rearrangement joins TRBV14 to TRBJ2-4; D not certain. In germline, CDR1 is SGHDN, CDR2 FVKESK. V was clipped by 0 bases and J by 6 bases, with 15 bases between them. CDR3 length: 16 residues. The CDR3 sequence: CASSQDLAARLNIQYF. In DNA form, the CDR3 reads TGTGCCAGCAGCCAAGACTTGGCCGCGAGGCTAAACATTCAGTACTTC.

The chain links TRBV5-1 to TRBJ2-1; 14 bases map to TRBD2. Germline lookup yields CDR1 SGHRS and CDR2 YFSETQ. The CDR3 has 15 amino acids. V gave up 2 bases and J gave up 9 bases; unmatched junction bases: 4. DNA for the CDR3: TGCGCCAGCAGCTTTGGAGGACTAGCGGGAGGTGAGCAGTTCTTC. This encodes CASSFGGLAGGEQFF.

CDR3 DNA: TGTGCCACCAGCAGAGACAGGACCGGGAAGACCCAGTACTTC. The encoded protein is CATSRDRTGKTQYF. V is TRBV15 and J is TRBJ2-5; maybe TRBD2 (5 bases). V lost 0 bases to trimming and J lost 6 bases, with 11 bases between them. CDR1 and CDR2 from the germline V gene are LNHNV and YYDKDF (reference sequence). This CDR3 contains 14 residues.

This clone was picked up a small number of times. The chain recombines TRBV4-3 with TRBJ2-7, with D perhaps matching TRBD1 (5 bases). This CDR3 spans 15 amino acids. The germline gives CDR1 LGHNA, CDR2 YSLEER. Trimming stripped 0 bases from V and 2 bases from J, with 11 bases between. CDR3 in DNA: TGCGCCAGCAGCCAAGATGAAGACAGTACCTACGAGCAGTACTTC. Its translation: CASSQDEDSTYEQYF.

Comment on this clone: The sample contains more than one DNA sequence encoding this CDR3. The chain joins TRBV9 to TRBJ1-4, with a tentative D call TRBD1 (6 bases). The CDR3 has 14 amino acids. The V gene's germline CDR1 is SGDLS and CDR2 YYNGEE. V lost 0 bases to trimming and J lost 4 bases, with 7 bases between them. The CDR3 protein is CASSVGTDNEKLFF. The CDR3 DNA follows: TGTGCCAGCAGCGTAGGGACAGATAATGAAAAACTGTTTTTT.

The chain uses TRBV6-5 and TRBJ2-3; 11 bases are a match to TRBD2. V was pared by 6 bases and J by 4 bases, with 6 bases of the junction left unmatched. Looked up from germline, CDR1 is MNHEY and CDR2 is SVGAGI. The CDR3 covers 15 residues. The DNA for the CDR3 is TGTGCCAGCAGCCGACTAGCGGGATACGCAGATACGCAGTATTTT. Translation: CASSRLAGYADTQYF.

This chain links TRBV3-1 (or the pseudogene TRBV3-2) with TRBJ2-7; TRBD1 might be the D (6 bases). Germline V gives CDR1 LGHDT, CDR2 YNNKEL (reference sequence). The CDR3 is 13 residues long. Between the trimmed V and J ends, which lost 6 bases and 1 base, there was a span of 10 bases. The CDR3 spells CASRDRTSYEQYF. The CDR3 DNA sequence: TGTGCCAGCAGGGACAGAACATCCTACGAGCAGTACTTC.

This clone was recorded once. The CDR3 is CASRIRDRGIWEQFF. The CDR3 region has the DNA TGTGCCAGCAGGATCCGGGACAGAGGGATTTGGGAGCAGTTCTTC. The V gene is TRBV7-9, the J gene TRBJ2-1, with TRBD1 matching 7 bases. Germline CDR1 is SEHNR and CDR2 is FQNEAQ (reference sequence). Unmatched junction bases numbered 15, after V lost 6 bases and J lost 10 bases. This CDR3 has 15 amino acids.

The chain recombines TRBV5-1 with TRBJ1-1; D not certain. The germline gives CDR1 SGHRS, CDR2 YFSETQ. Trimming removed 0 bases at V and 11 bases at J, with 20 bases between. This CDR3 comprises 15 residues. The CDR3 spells CASSLVRGSSMNAFF. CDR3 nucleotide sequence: TGCGCCAGCAGCTTGGTTCGCGGATCGAGTATGAATGCTTTCTTT.

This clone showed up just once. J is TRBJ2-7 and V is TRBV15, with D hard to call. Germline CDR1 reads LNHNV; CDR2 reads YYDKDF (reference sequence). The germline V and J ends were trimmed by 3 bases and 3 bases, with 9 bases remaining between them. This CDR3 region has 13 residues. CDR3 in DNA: TGTGCCACCAGCAGCGGCCCCGGCTACGAGCAGTACTTC. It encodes CATSSGPGYEQYF.

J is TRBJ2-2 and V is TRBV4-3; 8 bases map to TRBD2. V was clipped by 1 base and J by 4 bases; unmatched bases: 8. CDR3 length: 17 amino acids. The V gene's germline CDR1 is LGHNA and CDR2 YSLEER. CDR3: CASSQAPSGRSTGELFF. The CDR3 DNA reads TGCGCCAGCAGCCAAGCCCCGAGCGGGAGAAGCACCGGGGAGCTGTTTTTT.

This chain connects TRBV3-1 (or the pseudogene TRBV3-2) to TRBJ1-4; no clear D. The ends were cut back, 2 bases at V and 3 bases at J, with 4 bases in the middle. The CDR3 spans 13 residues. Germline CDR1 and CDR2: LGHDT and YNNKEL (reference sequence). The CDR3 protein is CASSQRANEKLFF. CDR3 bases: TGTGCCAGCAGCCAAAGGGCTAATGAAAAACTGTTTTTT.

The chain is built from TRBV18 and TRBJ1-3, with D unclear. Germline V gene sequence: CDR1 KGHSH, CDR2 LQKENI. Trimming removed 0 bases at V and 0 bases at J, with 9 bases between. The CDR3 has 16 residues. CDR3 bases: TGTGCCAGCTCACCACCGGCCAGCGTCTCTGGAAACACCATATATTTT. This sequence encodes CASSPPASVSGNTIYF. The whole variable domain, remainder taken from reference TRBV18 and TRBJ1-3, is NAGVMQNPRHLVRRRGQEARLRCSPMKGHSHVYWYRQLPEEGLKFMVYLQKENIIDESGMPKERFSAEFPKEGPSILRIQQVVRGDSAAYFCASSPPASVSGNTIYFGEGSWLTVV.

CDR3 DNA: TGTGCCTGGAGTTCTGGAACCTACGAGCAGTACTTC. It yields the protein CAWSSGTYEQYF. The chain combines TRBV30 with TRBJ2-7; D remains ambiguous. The V end lost 2 bases, the J end lost 2 bases, and 7 bases lay between the germline ends. The germline gives CDR1 GTSNPN, CDR2 SVGIG (reference sequence). CDR3 length equals 12 residues. Looking up the rest from reference TRBV30 and TRBJ2-7 gives the full variable domain: SQTIHQWPATLVQPVGSPLSLECTVEGTSNPNLYWYRQAAGRGLQLLFYSVGIGQISSEVPQNLSASRPQDRQFILSSKKLLLSDSGFYLCAWSSGTYEQYFGPGTRLTVT.

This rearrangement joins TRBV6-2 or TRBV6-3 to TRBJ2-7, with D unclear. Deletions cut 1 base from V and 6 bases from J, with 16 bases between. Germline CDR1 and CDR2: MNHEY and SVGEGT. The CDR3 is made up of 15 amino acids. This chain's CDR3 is CASSYLGRPTLEQYF. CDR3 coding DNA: TGTGCCAGCAGTTACTTGGGCAGGCCAACCCTCGAGCAGTACTTC.